The clone carrying this T cell receptor (beta chain) turned up a few times. The antigen is not known. The data are from a study of post-analysis software for immune sequencing data. General observations from the study: Controls significantly exceeded multiple sclerosis patients in normalized Chao1 diversity. By F measure, strong co-clustering occurred among samples prepared in the same batch. Among 5 or 6 TRBV segments more frequent in patients than controls were TRBV5-6, TRBV5-1 and TRBV20-1.

Unique molecular identifiers were carried by the TCR beta cDNA libraries. TCRdb processed the PCR reads anew with MiXCR; each CDR3 protein has one entry. Among hundreds of thousands of distinct CDR3 sequences listed, 30% were seen once. The V end was cut by 5 bases, the J end by 9 bases, with 11 bases between. This CDR3 comprises 12 residues. Germline V gene lookup returns CDR1 MDHEN and CDR2 SYDVKM. Input material: blood. The chain links TRBV28 to TRBJ2-1; D not certain. The sequence was collected from a girl aged 10-17 years with multiple sclerosis. In nucleotides, the CDR3 is TGTGCCAGCAGTCCGTTTGTAGTTGAGCAGTTCTTC. Its translation: CASSPFVVEQFF.